A selection of T cell receptor beta chains follows, all from one sample in a study of radiotherapy plus CTLA-4 blockade in lung cancer. The method was immunoSEQ multiplex PCR; TCRdb's version includes in-frame clones alone and lacks a portion of them. Among roughly 66,000 clones, approximately 80% were seen once, and the ten largest hold approximately 4.1%. This sample comprised peripheral blood, obtained from a patient treated with radiotherapy plus ipilimumab. The receptors stem from a human donor with non-small cell lung cancer who had a partial response to radiotherapy plus ipilimumab. Both conserved end residues are part of each CDR3. Each record gives: J gene, clone size, V gene, D gene, CDR3 DNA, CDR3 protein. A D gene is named only where the DNA matches it firmly. The size entry is marked missing in some rows and otherwise reads once, few, many or a size class.

>TRBJ2-7|.|TRBV2|TRBD2
TGTGCCAGCAGCCCCCCGGGACTAGGGAGAGAGCAGTACTTC
CASSPPGLGREQYF
>TRBJ2-2|.|TRBV5-1|TRBD2
TGCGCCAGCTCCAAGACTAGCACGAACACCGGGGAGCTGTTTTTT
CASSKTSTNTGELFF
>TRBJ2-5|few|TRBV7-9|.
TGTGCCAGCAGCTTGGGTCCAGGGAATTGGGCCCAGTACTTC
CASSLGPGNWAQYF
>TRBJ2-3|.|TRBV5-1|.
TGCGCCAGCAGCCTTAGAAAAACCGACACAGATACGCAGTATTTT
CASSLRKTDTDTQYF
>TRBJ2-5|.|TRBV10-3|TRBD2
TGTGCCATCAGGACTAGCGGAGAGACCCAGTACTTC
CAIRTSGETQYF
>TRBJ2-3|.|TRBV5-1|TRBD2
TGCGCCAGCAGCTTGGTTAGCGGGAGCACAGATACGCAGTATTTT
CASSLVSGSTDTQYF
>TRBJ1-5|.|TRBV28|TRBD1
TGTGCCAGCAGTTTGGGACAGGGGGTTAGCAATCAGCCCCAGCATTTT
CASSLGQGVSNQPQHF
>TRBJ2-4|.|TRBV2|.
TGTGCCAGCAGTGAAATGGTTCGGAACATTCAGTACTTC
CASSEMVRNIQYF
>TRBJ2-2|.|TRBV18|TRBD1
TGTGCCAGCTCCCGCCCGGGACAGGGGGCGACCGGGGAGCTGTTTTTT
CASSRPGQGATGELFF
>TRBJ1-5|.|TRBV27|.
TGTGCCAGCAGCCGGAAGGAAGGGGCCCAGCCCCAGCATTTT
CASSRKEGAQPQHF
>TRBJ2-7|few|TRBV6-1|TRBD1
TGTGCCAGCAGCGCCGGGACAGGGGGCTACGAGCAGTACTTC
CASSAGTGGYEQYF
>TRBJ2-3|.|TRBV5-1|TRBD2
TGCGCCAGCAGATGGCGGGAGCTTACAGATACGCAGTATTTT
CASRWRELTDTQYF
>TRBJ1-2|once|TRBV4-1|TRBD1
TGCGCCAGCAGCCAACCACTCTCGGTCCAAAAGACAGGGGACCGCAACTATGGCTACACCTTC
CASSQPLSVQKTGDRNYGYTF
>TRBJ2-4|.|TRBV27|.
TGTGCCAGCAGTGAGGTCCCCTGGGGAGAAGCCAAAAACATTCAGTACTTC
CASSEVPWGEAKNIQYF
>TRBJ2-7|.|TRBV9|.
TGTGCCAGCAGCGGTCTCGATAGCGAGCAGTACTTC
CASSGLDSEQYF
>TRBJ2-7|.|TRBV9|.
TGTGCCAGCAGCGTAGGACAGGCCGGACACGAGCAGTACTTC
CASSVGQAGHEQYF
>TRBJ2-7|.|TRBV27|TRBD2
TGTGCCAGCAGTTTATTTGTGGGAGGGCCGTACGAGCAGTACTTC
CASSLFVGGPYEQYF
>TRBJ2-2|.|TRBV5-1|TRBD1
TGCGCCAGCAGCGGACAGGGCAGCACCGGGGAGCTGTTTTTT
CASSGQGSTGELFF
>TRBJ2-3|.|TRBV5-1|.
TGCGCCAGCAGCTCCCGCCCAACTACTAGCACAGATACGCAGTATTTT
CASSSRPTTSTDTQYF
>TRBJ2-7|.|TRBV29-1|TRBD1
TGCAGCGTTGAAAAGGGGGCTAATCGCGACGAGCAGTACTTC
CSVEKGANRDEQYF
>TRBJ2-7|.|TRBV28|.
TGTGCCAGCACCCTCCGAAGGGGCTACACCTACGAGCAGTACTTC
CASTLRRGYTYEQYF
>TRBJ2-1|.|TRBV2|.
TGTGCCAGTGGTACGCGGGTGGACAATGAGCAGTTCTTC
CASGTRVDNEQFF
>TRBJ1-2|.|TRBV6-6|TRBD1
TGTGCCAGCAGTTACCGGACAGGGGAGCCCTATGGCTACACCTTC
CASSYRTGEPYGYTF
>TRBJ2-3|.|TRBV10-3|TRBD2
TGTGCCATCAGTGATGTCCCCGGGAGGGCCAAAGATACGCAGTATTTT
CAISDVPGRAKDTQYF
>TRBJ1-2|few|TRBV5-6|TRBD1
TGTGCCAGCAGCCTCAGCAGGACAGGGGAGGACTATGGCTACACCTTC
CASSLSRTGEDYGYTF
>TRBJ1-1|.|TRBV19|TRBD1
TGTGCCAGTAGTCCAAACCAGGGGGCTAGTACTGAAGCTTTCTTT
CASSPNQGASTEAFF
>TRBJ1-1|.|TRBV6-1|.
TGTGCCAGCCAAACGAGGGGGATGGGCACTGAAGCTTTCTTT
CASQTRGMGTEAFF
>TRBJ1-5|.|TRBV6-1|.
TGTGCCAGCAGTGAGGGCTCGGGAGGGGTATATCAGCCCCAGCATTTT
CASSEGSGGVYQPQHF
>TRBJ2-7|.|TRBV25-1|TRBD2
TGTGCCAGCGCTTCGGGGGGGATAGTCTACGAGCAGTACTTC
CASASGGIVYEQYF
>TRBJ1-2|.|TRBV2|TRBD1
TGTGCCAGCAGGAGGGAATCGGGACAGGGCGGCTATGGCTACACCTTC
CASRRESGQGGYGYTF
>TRBJ2-7|.|TRBV28|.
TGTGCCAGCAGTTCTTACAGGCGTGAGCAGTACTTC
CASSSYRREQYF
>TRBJ1-2|.|TRBV5-6|TRBD1
TGTGCCAGCAGCTTGGTTAGGACAGGGGTTTCTGGCTACACCTTC
CASSLVRTGVSGYTF
>TRBJ2-7|.|TRBV7-2|.
TGTGCCAGCAGCTTAGACAGGGAGGGGCAGTACTTC
CASSLDREGQYF
>TRBJ2-1|.|TRBV11-2|.
TGTGCCAGCAGCTTACGAGGGTCTCGCAATGAGCAGTTCTTC
CASSLRGSRNEQFF
>TRBJ1-3|once|TRBV12-5|.
TGTGCCTCCGCTGAGGCAAACTCTGGAAACACCATATATTTT
CASAEANSGNTIYF
>TRBJ1-2|.|TRBV18|TRBD1
TGTGCCAGCTCACCAGGGGACAGGGCAGGTGGCTACACCTTC
CASSPGDRAGGYTF
>TRBJ1-4|.|TRBV7-6|.
TGTGCCAGCAGCTTAAAGCCCGACAGCGGGCATGAAAAACTGTTTTTT
CASSLKPDSGHEKLFF
>TRBJ2-5|.|TRBV6-1|.
TGTGCCAGCCGGGGAGTCGGTTCAGCGGAAGAGACCCAGTACTTC
CASRGVGSAEETQYF
>TRBJ2-1|.|TRBV5-6|TRBD1
TGTGCCAGCAGGTTGATGGGACAGGGATACAATGAGCAGTTCTTC
CASRLMGQGYNEQFF
>TRBJ2-3|.|TRBV27|.
TGTGCCAGCAGTCCCGGGGGTTTTCCAGATACGCAGTATTTT
CASSPGGFPDTQYF
>TRBJ1-2|few|TRBV6-5|.
TGTGCCAGCAGTCCTTTCAGGGAATATGGCTACACCTTC
CASSPFREYGYTF
>TRBJ1-3|.|TRBV18|TRBD1
TGTGCCAGCTCACCGAGGAAAATTACAGGGACAGGGGCCGGAAACACCATATATTTT
CASSPRKITGTGAGNTIYF
>TRBJ2-1|.|TRBV27|.
TGTGCCAGCAGTTTGGAGAGCTCCTACAATGAGCAGTTCTTC
CASSLESSYNEQFF
>TRBJ1-2|.|TRBV9|.
TGTGCCAGCAGCGTAGCCTATGTTAACTATGGCTACACCTTC
CASSVAYVNYGYTF
>TRBJ1-5|.|TRBV27|.
TGTGCCAGCAGTGATGACAGGTATCAGCCCCAGCATTTT
CASSDDRYQPQHF
>TRBJ2-1|.|TRBV11-2|TRBD2
TGTGCCAGCAGCTTAGTCGGGACTAGCGGACACAATGAGCAGTTCTTC
CASSLVGTSGHNEQFF
>TRBJ2-6|.|TRBV7-2|TRBD1
TGTGCCAGCAGTGTACAGGGGTCGATCTCTGGGGCCAACGTCCTGACTTTC
CASSVQGSISGANVLTF
>TRBJ1-2|.|TRBV18|TRBD1
TGTGCCAGCTCATTACAGGGGAATGTTGATGGCTACACCTTC
CASSLQGNVDGYTF
>TRBJ1-5|.|TRBV7-2|.
TGTGCCAGCAGCCCCTATAGGTCAGGAGGTCAGCCCCAGCATTTT
CASSPYRSGGQPQHF
>TRBJ2-5|.|TRBV5-6|.
TGTGCCAGCAGCTTGGTTGCGGGGATGGGAGAGACCCAGTACTTC
CASSLVAGMGETQYF
>TRBJ2-5|.|TRBV5-1|TRBD2
TGCGCCAGCAGAGGGACTAGCGGACAAGAGACCCAGTACTTC
CASRGTSGQETQYF
>TRBJ2-5|few|TRBV7-9|TRBD2
TGTGCCAGCAGCCCAAAATTCCGACTAGCGGGAGGGAGGGAGACCCAGTACTTC
CASSPKFRLAGGRETQYF
>TRBJ2-7|.|TRBV7-2|.
TGTGCCAGCAGCTCTCGTTCCGAGCAGTACTTC
CASSSRSEQYF